The T cell receptor beta chain described here comes from a study of blood T cell repertoires in COVID-19. Study in general: Both acute and convalescent COVID-19 samples were obtained from the United States, Italy and Spain.

The CDR3 covers 17 residues. Germline trimming cut 3 bases from V and 1 base from J; bases unmatched to any gene: 12. Looked up from germline, CDR1 is SGHKS and CDR2 is YYEKEE (reference sequence). The Seattle patients joined while their infection was active and were tracked longitudinally afterward. The authors' processing: Reference gene primers were amplified, and this amplification served to estimate nucleated cell counts. Profiling relied on immunoSEQ multiplex PCR, and the TCRdb table lists in-frame clones only, not all of them. The V and J calls and clone size were taken over from that table, and D and trimming were inferred from the DNA. The table has roughly 50,000 clones, approximately 83% seen once.

The origin of this receptor is a woman of 80 years or more with COVID-19, enrolled during active disease. The sample was peripheral blood. The chain is built from TRBV5-5 and TRBJ1-1, with 7 positions matching TRBD1. The CDR3 DNA is TGTGCCAGCAGCTCAAGATACTCGGGACAGTCGAACACTGAAGCTTTCTTT. It translates to CASSSRYSGQSNTEAFF.